What follows are 15 T cell receptor beta chains derived from one specimen sequenced in a study of blood T cell repertoires in COVID-19. Clones were read by immunoSEQ multiplex PCR, and TCRdb kept only the in-frame ones, dropping some. The table lists approximately 130,000 clones, more than 75% of them singletons. The sample was peripheral blood. The receptors were gathered from a woman between 50 and 59 years old who had recovered from COVID-19.

The chain couples TRBV13 to TRBJ2-2; D might be TRBD1 (6 bases). V was pared by 6 bases and J by 3 bases, with 17 bases between. CDR3 length: 16 residues. CDR1 is PRHDT, CDR2 FYEKMQ, per germline (reference sequence). Here the CDR3 DNA reads TGTGCCAGCAGTCTAACAGGGATGGGGGACACCGGGGAGCTGTTTTTT. Amino acid sequence: CASSLTGMGDTGELFF.

This chain uses TRBV5-6 with TRBJ1-6; no clear D. The CDR3 totals 14 residues. The germline V gene encodes CDR1 SGHDT and CDR2 YYEEEE. V was clipped by 2 bases and J by 8 bases, with 11 bases between them. CDR3 region: CASSFQAMDSPLHF. The CDR3 region has the DNA TGTGCCAGCAGCTTCCAGGCGATGGATTCACCCCTCCACTTT.

This clone was recorded a few times. The chain carries TRBV7-9 and TRBJ2-7; TRBD2 aligns across 11 bases. This CDR3 region has 17 residues. Per the germline V gene, CDR1 is SEHNR and CDR2 is FQNEAQ (reference sequence). With V trimmed by 4 bases and J by 5 bases, 13 bases remained unmatched. In DNA, the CDR3 is TGTGCCAGCAGCTCCTCGGGTCTAGCGGGAGGTCGCGACGAGCAGTACTTC. Its translation is CASSSSGLAGGRDEQYF.

The genes are TRBV7-2 and TRBJ1-1; 8 bases match TRBD1. Germline loops: CDR1 SGHTA, CDR2 FQGNSA. V lost 4 bases, J lost 8 bases, and 6 bases stayed unmatched. The CDR3 totals 13 residues. The CDR3 spells CASSSDRGGEAFF. The CDR3, as DNA: TGTGCCAGCAGCTCCGACAGGGGTGGGGAAGCTTTCTTT.

The rearrangement links TRBV19 to TRBJ2-3, with D perhaps matching TRBD2 (7 bases). This CDR3 contains 15 residues. V was pared by 7 bases and J by 1 base, with 15 bases between. Germline CDR1 reads LNHDA; CDR2 reads SQIVND (reference sequence). This chain's CDR3 is CASNDGGAGTDTQYF. In DNA form, the CDR3 reads TGTGCCAGTAATGATGGGGGGGCAGGCACAGATACGCAGTATTTT.

V and J are TRBV7-2 and TRBJ2-5; maybe TRBD1 (5 bases). V lost 5 bases and J lost 0, with 10 bases in between. Germline CDR1 reads SGHTA; CDR2 reads FQGNSA. The CDR3 is 14 residues long. The CDR3 sequence is CASSPNRNQETQYF. CDR3 DNA sequence: TGTGCCAGCAGCCCAAACAGGAACCAAGAGACCCAGTACTTC.

The chain combines TRBV5-1 with TRBJ2-7; 7 bases align to TRBD1. V shed 8 bases and J 0 bases; nucleotides not matched to a gene: 5. Germline values: CDR1 SGHRS, CDR2 YFSETQ. CDR3 length: 13 amino acids. This chain's CDR3 is CARARDSSYEQYF. The CDR3 region has the DNA TGCGCCAGAGCCCGGGACAGCTCCTACGAGCAGTACTTC.

The chain has TRBV6-5 and TRBJ2-7; TRBD1 is a possible D gene (5 bases). The CDR3 is 14 amino acids. The V and J ends lost 6 bases and 6 bases respectively, with 18 bases between them. Germline-derived CDR1 and CDR2 are MNHEY and SVGAGI. CDR3 DNA sequence: TGTGCCAGCAGATTACAAGGGGCCCTCTCCGAGCAGTACTTC. It encodes CASRLQGALSEQYF.

The V call is TRBV18, the J call TRBJ2-5, with 7 bases lining up with TRBD1. Germline CDR1 and CDR2: KGHSH and LQKENI. CDR3 length equals 14 residues. After removal of 4 bases from V and 2 bases from J, the junction contained 4 bases not matched to a gene. The CDR3 region is CASSRRTGQETQYF. The CDR3 nucleotides read TGTGCCAGCTCACGACGGACAGGTCAAGAGACCCAGTACTTC. Based on the CDR3 plus reference TRBV18 and TRBJ2-5, the full variable domain is NAGVMQNPRHLVRRRGQEARLRCSPMKGHSHVYWYRQLPEEGLKFMVYLQKENIIDESGMPKERFSAEFPKEGPSILRIQQVVRGDSAAYFCASSRRTGQETQYFGPGTRLLVL.

V gene TRBV30 combines with J gene TRBJ1-2; 8 nucleotides align to TRBD1. Germline V gene sequence: CDR1 GTSNPN, CDR2 SVGIG (reference sequence). Losses at the gene ends were 3 bases for V and 4 bases for J; bases not matched to a gene: 16. The CDR3 length is 17 residues. Here the CDR3 reads CAWRGLDRAAYGYGYTF. The CDR3 nucleotides read TGTGCCTGGAGGGGCCTGGACAGGGCGGCGTATGGCTATGGCTACACCTTC.

The genes are TRBV21-1 and TRBJ2-7; the table's D call, TRBD2, was not checked against the DNA. TRBV21-1 counts as a pseudogene. The CDR3 runs to 18 residues. Written as DNA, the CDR3 is TGTGCCAGCAGCAGACCCCTCCGTGCGGGGCCCCAAACCTACGAGCAGTACTTC. The encoded protein is CASSRPLRAGPQTYEQYF.

This chain connects TRBV7-7 to TRBJ2-5; the D gene is possibly TRBD2 (7 bases). The CDR3 is 19 amino acids. Germline V gives CDR1 SSHAT, CDR2 FNYEAQ (reference sequence). The V and J ends lost 5 bases and 5 bases respectively, with 30 bases between them. Written as DNA, the CDR3 is TGTGCCAGCAGCCCGCGCGTTAGGGGGGGGCGAGCGAACTTGGAGACCCAGTACTTC. This sequence encodes CASSPRVRGGRANLETQYF.

V is TRBV27 and J is TRBJ1-1, with 8 nucleotides matching TRBD1. The CDR3 is made up of 12 amino acids. Germline values: CDR1 MNHEY, CDR2 SMNVEV (reference sequence). V lost 6 bases to trimming and J lost 10 bases; unmatched junction nucleotides: 7. Here the CDR3 reads CASSRQGKGAFF. As DNA, the CDR3 is TGTGCCAGCAGCCGACAGGGGAAGGGAGCTTTCTTT.

This clone was seen more than once but under ten times. The chain employs TRBV5-5 and TRBJ1-2, with D possibly TRBD1 on 6 matching bases. V was clipped by 4 bases and J by 2 bases, with 18 bases between them. The CDR3 runs to 16 residues. Per germline, CDR1 SGHKS and CDR2 YYEKEE (reference sequence). The CDR3 sequence: CASSQGIGTLNYGYTF. CDR3 nucleotides: TGTGCCAGCAGCCAGGGTATCGGGACACTAAACTATGGCTACACCTTC.

The chain employs TRBV6-5 and TRBJ2-5; 7 bases agree with TRBD1. The CDR3 has 16 residues. V shed 0 bases and J 0 bases; nucleotides not matched to a gene: 4. Germline lookup yields CDR1 MNHEY and CDR2 SVGAGI. The DNA of the CDR3 is TGTGCCAGCAGTTACTCGCCAACAGGGGACCAAGAGACCCAGTACTTC. It is translated as CASSYSPTGDQETQYF.